This T cell receptor beta chain derives from a study of early T cells in non-severe SARS-CoV-2 infection. In the library, individual cDNA molecules carried attached unique molecular identifiers. Each CDR3 protein gets one entry after TCRdb re-called the 5' RACE reads with MiXCR. The sample lists tens of thousands of distinct CDR3 sequences, under 14% occurring once. This TCR derives from an adult who was a healthcare worker with PCR-confirmed SARS-CoV-2 infection or an uninfected control (not recorded which). The sample was whole blood.

The CDR3 bases are TGTGCCAGCAGCTCCCTGAGCGGGTCTAATTCACCCCTCCACTTT. Protein: CASSSLSGSNSPLHF. The genes are TRBV7-9 and TRBJ1-6; D is unresolved. In germline, CDR1 is SEHNR, CDR2 FQNEAQ (reference sequence). This CDR3 has 15 residues. V was clipped by 4 bases and J by 6 bases, with 13 bases between them. The full variable domain, with the rest looked up from reference TRBV7-9 and TRBJ1-6, is DTGVSQNPRHKITKRGQNVTFRCDPISEHNRLYWYRQTLGQGPEFLTYFQNEAQLEKSRLLSDRFSAERPKGSFSTLEIQRTEQGDSAMYLCASSSLSGSNSPLHFGNGTRLTVT.